The clone carrying this T cell receptor beta chain came up a few times. Its antigen is not known. Patients were aged 18 to 65, had disease duration under 2 months, and had newly diagnosed hyperthyroidism. This entry is derived from a study of T cells in Graves' hyperthyroidism and ophthalmopathy. Amplified regions were TCR beta CDR3 sequences from RNA transcripts. Initially, a first-round RT-PCR of the TCR CDR3 employed the HTBI primer set. TCRdb reanalysed the multiplex PCR reads using MiXCR and keeps one entry per CDR3 protein. The sample lists around 700,000 distinct CDR3 sequences, approximately 40% seen once, with about a third in the top ten. The germline V gene encodes CDR1 MNHEY and CDR2 SMNVEV (reference sequence). The V and J ends lost 5 bases and 2 bases respectively, with 12 bases between them. This CDR3 has 14 residues. General observations from the study: Most thyroid-expanded clonotypes above 0.001 were also found in blood.

The genes are TRBV27 and TRBJ1-2; D not resolved. The origin of this receptor is a woman aged 40 to 49 with Graves' hyperthyroidism. Specimen: blood. In nucleotides, the CDR3 is TGTGCCAGCAGTCAAAAACTGGGAAACTATGGCTACACCTTC. Its translation: CASSQKLGNYGYTF.